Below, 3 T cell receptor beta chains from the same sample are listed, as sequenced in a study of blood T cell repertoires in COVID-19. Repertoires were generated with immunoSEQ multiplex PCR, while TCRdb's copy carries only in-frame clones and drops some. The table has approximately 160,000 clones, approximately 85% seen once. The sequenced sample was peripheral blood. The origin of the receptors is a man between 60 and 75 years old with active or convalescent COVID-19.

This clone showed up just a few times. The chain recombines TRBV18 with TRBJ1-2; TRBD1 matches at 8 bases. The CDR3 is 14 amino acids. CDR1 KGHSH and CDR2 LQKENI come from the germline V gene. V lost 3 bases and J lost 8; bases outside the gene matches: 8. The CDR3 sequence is CASSPSDRGQGYTF. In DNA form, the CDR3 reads TGTGCCAGCTCACCGAGCGACAGGGGTCAGGGCTACACCTTC.

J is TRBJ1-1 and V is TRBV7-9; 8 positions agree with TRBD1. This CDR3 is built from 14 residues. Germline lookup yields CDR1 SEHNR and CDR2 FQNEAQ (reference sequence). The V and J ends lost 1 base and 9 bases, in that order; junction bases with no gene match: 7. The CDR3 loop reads CASSLDGTGAKAFF. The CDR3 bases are TGTGCCAGCAGCTTAGATGGGACAGGAGCTAAAGCTTTCTTT.

The DNA for the CDR3 is TGCAGCGTTGAACTCTCAGGGGGAAAACTGTTTTTT. This encodes CSVELSGGKLFF. The chain has TRBV29-1 and TRBJ1-4; TRBD1 matches at 7 bases. The trim removed 2 bases at V and 10 bases at J, leaving 4 bases unmatched. This CDR3 contains 12 residues. Germline CDR1 SQVTM, CDR2 ANQGSEA.